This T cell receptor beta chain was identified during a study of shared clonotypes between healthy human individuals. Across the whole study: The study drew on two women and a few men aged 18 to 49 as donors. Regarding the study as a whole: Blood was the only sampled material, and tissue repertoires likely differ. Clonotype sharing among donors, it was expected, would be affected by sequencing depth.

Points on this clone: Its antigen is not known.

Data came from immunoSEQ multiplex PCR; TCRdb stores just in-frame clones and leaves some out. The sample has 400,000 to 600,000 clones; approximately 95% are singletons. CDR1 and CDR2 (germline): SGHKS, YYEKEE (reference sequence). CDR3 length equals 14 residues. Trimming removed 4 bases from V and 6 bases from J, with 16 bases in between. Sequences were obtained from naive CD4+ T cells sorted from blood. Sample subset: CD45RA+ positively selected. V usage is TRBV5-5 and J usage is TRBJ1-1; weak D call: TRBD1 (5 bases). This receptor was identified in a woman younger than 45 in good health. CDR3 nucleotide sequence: TGTGCCAGCAGCAACAGCGGGGGTGGGCCTGAAGCTTTCTTT. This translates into CASSNSGGGPEAFF. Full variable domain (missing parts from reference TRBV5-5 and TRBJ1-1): DAGVTQSPTHLIKTRGQQVTLRCSPISGHKSVSWYQQVLGQGPQFIFQYYEKEERGRGNFPDRFSARQFPNYSSELNVNALLLGDSALYLCASSNSGGGPEAFFGQGTRLTVV.